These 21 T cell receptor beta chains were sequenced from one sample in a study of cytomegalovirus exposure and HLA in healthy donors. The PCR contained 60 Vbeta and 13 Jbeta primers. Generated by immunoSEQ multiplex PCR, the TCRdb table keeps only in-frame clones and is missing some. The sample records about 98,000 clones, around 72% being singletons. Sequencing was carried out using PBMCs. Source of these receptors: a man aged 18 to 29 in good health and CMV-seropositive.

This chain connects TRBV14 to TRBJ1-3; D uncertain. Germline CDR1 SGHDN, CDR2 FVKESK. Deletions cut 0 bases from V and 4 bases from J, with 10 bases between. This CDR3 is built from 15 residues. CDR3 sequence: CASSQDPQFGNTIYF. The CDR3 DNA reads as TGTGCCAGCAGCCAAGATCCCCAGTTCGGAAACACCATATATTTT.

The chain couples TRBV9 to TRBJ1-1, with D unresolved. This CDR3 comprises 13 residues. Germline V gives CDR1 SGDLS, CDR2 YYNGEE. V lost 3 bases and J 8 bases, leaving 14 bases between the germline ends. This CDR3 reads CASSAVLTSEAFF. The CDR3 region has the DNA TGTGCCAGCAGCGCCGTTTTGACATCGGAAGCTTTCTTT.

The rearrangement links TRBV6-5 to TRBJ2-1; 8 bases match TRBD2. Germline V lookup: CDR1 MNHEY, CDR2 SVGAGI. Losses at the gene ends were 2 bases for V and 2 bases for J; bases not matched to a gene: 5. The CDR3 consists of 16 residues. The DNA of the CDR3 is TGTGCCAGCAGTTACACAGCGGGGGCCGCCTACAATGAGCAGTTCTTC. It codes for CASSYTAGAAYNEQFF.

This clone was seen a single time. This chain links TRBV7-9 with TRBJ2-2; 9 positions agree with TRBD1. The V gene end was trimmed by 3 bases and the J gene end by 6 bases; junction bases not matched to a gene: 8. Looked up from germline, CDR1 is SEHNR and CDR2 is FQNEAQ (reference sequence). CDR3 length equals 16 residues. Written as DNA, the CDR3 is TGTGCCAGCAGCTTCGGGGACAGGGCGTCCTCCGGGGAGCTGTTTTTT. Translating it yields CASSFGDRASSGELFF.

The CDR3 bases are TGTGCCAGCAGTGAATTAGGGGGGACAGGAGTATATAGCAATCAGCCCCAGCATTTT. The encoded protein is CASSELGGTGVYSNQPQHF. The chain joins TRBV2 to TRBJ1-5; 8 bases align to TRBD1. Germline V gene data show CDR1 as SNHLY and CDR2 as FYNNEI. V lost 2 bases to trimming and J lost 0 bases; unmatched junction nucleotides: 12. This CDR3 has 19 residues.

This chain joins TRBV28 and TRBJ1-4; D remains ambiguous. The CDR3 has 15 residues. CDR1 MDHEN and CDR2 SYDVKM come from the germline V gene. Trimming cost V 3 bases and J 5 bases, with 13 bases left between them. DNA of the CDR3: TGTGCCAGCAGTTTCATCCCAGAACAAAATGAAAAACTGTTTTTT. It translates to CASSFIPEQNEKLFF.

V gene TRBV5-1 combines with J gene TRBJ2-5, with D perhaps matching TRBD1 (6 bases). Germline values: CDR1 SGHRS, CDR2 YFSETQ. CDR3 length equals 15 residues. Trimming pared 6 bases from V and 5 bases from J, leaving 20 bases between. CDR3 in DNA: TGCGCCAGCACCCTCGAACCCAGGGGCCAGGAGACCCAGTACTTC. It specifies CASTLEPRGQETQYF.

CDR3 residues: CASSLARTGPSPLHF. The DNA for the CDR3 is TGCGCCAGCAGCTTGGCCAGGACAGGGCCTTCACCCCTCCACTTT. The gene calls are TRBV5-1 and TRBJ1-6; 8 positions agree with TRBD1. Germline loops: CDR1 SGHRS, CDR2 YFSETQ. The CDR3 has 15 amino acids. With 0 bases clipped from V and 9 bases from J, the junction kept 5 bases outside the gene matches.

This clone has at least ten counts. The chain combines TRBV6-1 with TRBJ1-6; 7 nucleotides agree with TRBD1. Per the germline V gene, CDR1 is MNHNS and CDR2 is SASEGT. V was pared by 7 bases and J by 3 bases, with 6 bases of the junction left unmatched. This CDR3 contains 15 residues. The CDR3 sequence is CASKNRGSYNSPLHF. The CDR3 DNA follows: TGTGCCAGCAAAAACAGGGGAAGCTATAATTCACCCCTCCACTTT.

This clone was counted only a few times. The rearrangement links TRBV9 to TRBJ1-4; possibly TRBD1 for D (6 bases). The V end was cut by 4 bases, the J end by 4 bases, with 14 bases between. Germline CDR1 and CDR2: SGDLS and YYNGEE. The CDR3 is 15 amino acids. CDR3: CASSSTGMRNEKLFF. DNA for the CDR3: TGTGCCAGCAGCTCTACAGGGATGCGTAATGAAAAACTGTTTTTT.

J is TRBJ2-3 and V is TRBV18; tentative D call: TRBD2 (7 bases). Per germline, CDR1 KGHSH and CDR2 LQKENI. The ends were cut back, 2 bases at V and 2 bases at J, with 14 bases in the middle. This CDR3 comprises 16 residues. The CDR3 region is CASSPMFGGATDTQYF. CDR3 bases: TGTGCCAGCTCACCAATGTTTGGGGGGGCCACAGATACGCAGTATTTT. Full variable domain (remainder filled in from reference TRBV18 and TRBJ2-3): NAGVMQNPRHLVRRRGQEARLRCSPMKGHSHVYWYRQLPEEGLKFMVYLQKENIIDESGMPKERFSAEFPKEGPSILRIQQVVRGDSAAYFCASSPMFGGATDTQYFGPGTRLTVL.

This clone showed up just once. CDR3 sequence (DNA): TGCGCCAGCAGCTTTCGGGGGATCGGCTACGAGCAGTACTTC. It codes for CASSFRGIGYEQYF. The V and J genes are TRBV5-1 and TRBJ2-7, with D tentatively TRBD2 (6 bases). The V end lost 2 bases, the J end lost 3 bases, and 12 bases lay between the germline ends. The V gene's germline CDR1 is SGHRS and CDR2 YFSETQ. The CDR3 loop spans 14 amino acids.

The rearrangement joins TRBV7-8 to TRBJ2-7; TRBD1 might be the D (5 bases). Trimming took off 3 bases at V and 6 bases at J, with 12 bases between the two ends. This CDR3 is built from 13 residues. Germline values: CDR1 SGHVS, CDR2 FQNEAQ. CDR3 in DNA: TGTGCCAGCAGCTTCCTGACAGAACCCGAGCAGTACTTC. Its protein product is CASSFLTEPEQYF.

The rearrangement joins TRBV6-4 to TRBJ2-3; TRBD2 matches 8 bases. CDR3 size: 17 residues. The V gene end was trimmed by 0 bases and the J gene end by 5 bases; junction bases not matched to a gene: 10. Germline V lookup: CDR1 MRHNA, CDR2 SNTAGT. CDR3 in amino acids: CASSDSPSGGGKDTQYF. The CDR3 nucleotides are TGTGCCAGCAGTGACTCCCCCAGCGGGGGTGGAAAAGATACGCAGTATTTT.

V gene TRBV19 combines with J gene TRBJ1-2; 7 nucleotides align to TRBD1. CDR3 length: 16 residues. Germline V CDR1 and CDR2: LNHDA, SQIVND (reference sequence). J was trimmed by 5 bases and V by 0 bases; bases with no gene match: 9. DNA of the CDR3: TGTGCCAGTAGTATAGAACCGGGACAGTTGTTTTATGGCTACACCTTC. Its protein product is CASSIEPGQLFYGYTF.

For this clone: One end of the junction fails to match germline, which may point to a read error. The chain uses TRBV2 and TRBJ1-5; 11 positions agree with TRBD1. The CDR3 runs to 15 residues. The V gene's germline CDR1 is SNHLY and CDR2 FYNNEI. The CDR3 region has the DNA TGTGCCAGCAGTGAGGACAGGGGGCGAAATCAGCCCCGGCATTTT. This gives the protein CASSEDRGRNQPRHF.

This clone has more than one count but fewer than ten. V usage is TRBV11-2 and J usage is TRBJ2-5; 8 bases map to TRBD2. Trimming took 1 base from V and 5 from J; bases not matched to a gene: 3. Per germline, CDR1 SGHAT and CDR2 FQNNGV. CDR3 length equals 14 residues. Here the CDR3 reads CASSLGGGRETQYF. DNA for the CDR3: TGTGCCAGCAGCTTAGGCGGGGGGCGGGAGACCCAGTACTTC.

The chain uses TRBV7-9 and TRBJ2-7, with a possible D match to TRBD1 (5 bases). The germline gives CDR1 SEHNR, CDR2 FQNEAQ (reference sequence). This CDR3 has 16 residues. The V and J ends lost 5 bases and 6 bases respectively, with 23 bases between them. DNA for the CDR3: TGTGCCAGCAGCCCCACTAAGCAGGGCGAATTGGGCGAGCAGTACTTC. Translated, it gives CASSPTKQGELGEQYF.

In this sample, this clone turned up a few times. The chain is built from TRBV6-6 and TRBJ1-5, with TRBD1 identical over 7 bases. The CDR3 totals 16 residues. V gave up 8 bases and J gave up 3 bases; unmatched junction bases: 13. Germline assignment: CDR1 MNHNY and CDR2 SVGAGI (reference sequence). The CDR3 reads CASRSRGDGTNQPQHF. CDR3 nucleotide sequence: TGTGCCAGCCGCTCCAGGGGGGACGGGACCAATCAGCCCCAGCATTTT.

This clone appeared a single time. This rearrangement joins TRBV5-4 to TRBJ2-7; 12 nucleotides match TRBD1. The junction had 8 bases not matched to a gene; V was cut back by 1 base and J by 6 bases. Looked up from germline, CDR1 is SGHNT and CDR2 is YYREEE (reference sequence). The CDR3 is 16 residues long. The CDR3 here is CASSLSPGQGALEQYF. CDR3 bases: TGTGCCAGCAGCTTGTCCCCGGGACAGGGGGCTCTCGAGCAGTACTTC.

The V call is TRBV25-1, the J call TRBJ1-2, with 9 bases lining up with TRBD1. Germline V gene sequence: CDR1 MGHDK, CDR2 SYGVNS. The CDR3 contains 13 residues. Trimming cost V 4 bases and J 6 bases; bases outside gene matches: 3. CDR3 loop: CASSGWTGDGYTF. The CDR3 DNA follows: TGTGCCAGCAGTGGATGGACAGGGGATGGCTACACCTTC.